The subject of this entry is one TCR beta chain. Its target is unknown. The TCRbeta library incorporated unique molecular identifiers. One entry per CDR3 protein results from TCRdb running MiXCR on the PCR reads. The table includes some 830,000 distinct CDR3 sequences, roughly 15% detected once. The length of the CDR3 is 17 residues. V trimming: 6 bases; J trimming: 0 bases; junction bases outside the gene matches: 11. These data come from a study of T-cell reconstitution after alpha-beta-depleted transplantation in children. Study results and limitations: Day-60 TCRbeta diversity that was high in some patients was derived from surviving recipient T cells and thymic progenitors. Several hundred expanded graft clones reportedly supplied alpha-beta T cells about two months after transplant. Among T cells one year after transplant, newly produced cells accounted for most counts and diversity.

The TCR was taken from a male patient under 18 who had a stem cell transplant for acute lymphoblastic leukemia, so the T cells may come from the graft donor. Material: PBMCs, mostly from graft donor cells, obtained 360 days after TCRalphabeta/CD19-depleted stem cell transplant. The chain recombines TRBV12-3 or TRBV12-4 with TRBJ2-1, with 7 nucleotides matching TRBD1. The CDR3: CASSLNNRGSSYNEQFF. CDR3 bases: TGTGCCAGCAGCTTGAATAACAGGGGAAGCTCCTACAATGAGCAGTTCTTC.